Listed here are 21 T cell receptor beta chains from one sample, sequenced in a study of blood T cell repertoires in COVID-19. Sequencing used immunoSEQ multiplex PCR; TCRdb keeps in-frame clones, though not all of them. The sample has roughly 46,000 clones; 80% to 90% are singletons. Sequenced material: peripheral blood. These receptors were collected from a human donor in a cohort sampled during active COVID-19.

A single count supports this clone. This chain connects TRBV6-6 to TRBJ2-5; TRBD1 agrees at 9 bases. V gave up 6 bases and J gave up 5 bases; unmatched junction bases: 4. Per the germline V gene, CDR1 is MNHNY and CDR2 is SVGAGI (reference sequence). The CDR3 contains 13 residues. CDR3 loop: CASSYRGRETQYF. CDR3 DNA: TGTGCCAGCAGCTACAGGGGGCGGGAGACCCAGTACTTC.

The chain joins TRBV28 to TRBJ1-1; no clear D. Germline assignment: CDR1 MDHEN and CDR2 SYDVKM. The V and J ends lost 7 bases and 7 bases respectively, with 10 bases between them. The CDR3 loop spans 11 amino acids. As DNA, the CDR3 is TGTGCCAGCACCAGCAGACTTGAAGCTTTCTTT. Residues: CASTSRLEAFF. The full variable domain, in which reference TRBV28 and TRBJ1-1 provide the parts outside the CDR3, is DVKVTQSSRYLVKRTGEKVFLECVQDMDHENMFWYRQDPGLGLRLIYFSYDVKMKEKGDIPEGYSVSREKKERFSLILESASTNQTSMYLCASTSRLEAFFGQGTRLTVV.

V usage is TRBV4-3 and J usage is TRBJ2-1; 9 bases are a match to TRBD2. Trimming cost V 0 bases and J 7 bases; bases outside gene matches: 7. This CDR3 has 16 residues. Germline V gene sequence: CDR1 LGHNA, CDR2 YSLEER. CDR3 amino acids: CASSQDSSGMGNEQFF. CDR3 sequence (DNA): TGCGCCAGCAGCCAAGATTCTAGCGGGATGGGGAATGAGCAGTTCTTC.

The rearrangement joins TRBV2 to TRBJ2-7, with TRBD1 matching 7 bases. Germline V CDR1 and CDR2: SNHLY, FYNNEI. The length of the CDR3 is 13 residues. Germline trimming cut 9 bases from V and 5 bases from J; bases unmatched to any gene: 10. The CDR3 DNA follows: TGTGCCAGACAGGGGCTTTTCGGGAACGAGCAGTACTTC. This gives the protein CARQGLFGNEQYF.

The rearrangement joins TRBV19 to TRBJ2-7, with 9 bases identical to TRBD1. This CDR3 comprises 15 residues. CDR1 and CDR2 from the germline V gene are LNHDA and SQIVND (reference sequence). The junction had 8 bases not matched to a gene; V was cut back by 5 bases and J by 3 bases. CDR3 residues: CASSSGTGLYYEQYF. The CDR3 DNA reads TGTGCCAGTAGTTCCGGGACAGGGTTGTACTACGAGCAGTACTTC.

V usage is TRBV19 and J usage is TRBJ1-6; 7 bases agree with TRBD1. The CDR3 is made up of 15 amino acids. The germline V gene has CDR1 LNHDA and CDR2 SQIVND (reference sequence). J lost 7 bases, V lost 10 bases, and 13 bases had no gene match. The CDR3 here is CATRSGQELNSPLHF. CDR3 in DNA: TGTGCCACAAGAAGCGGACAGGAGTTGAATTCACCCCTCCACTTT.

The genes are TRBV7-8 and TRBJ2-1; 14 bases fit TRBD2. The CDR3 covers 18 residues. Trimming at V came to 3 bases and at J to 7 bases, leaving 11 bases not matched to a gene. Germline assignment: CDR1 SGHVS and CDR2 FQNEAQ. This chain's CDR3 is CASSFEGLAGVSGNEQFF. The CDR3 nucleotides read TGTGCCAGCAGCTTCGAGGGACTAGCGGGAGTTTCTGGGAATGAGCAGTTCTTC.

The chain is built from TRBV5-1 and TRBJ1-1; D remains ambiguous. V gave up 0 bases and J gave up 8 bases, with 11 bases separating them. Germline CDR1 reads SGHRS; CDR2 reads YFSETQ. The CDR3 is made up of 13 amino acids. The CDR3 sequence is CASSLEARAEAFF. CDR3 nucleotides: TGCGCCAGCAGCTTGGAGGCGAGGGCCGAAGCTTTCTTT.

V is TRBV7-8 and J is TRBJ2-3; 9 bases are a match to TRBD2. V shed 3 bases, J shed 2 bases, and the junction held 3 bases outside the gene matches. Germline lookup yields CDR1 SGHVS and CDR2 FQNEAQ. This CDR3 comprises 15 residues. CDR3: CASSFSGSYTDTQYF. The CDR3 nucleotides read TGTGCCAGCAGCTTTAGCGGGAGTTACACAGATACGCAGTATTTT.

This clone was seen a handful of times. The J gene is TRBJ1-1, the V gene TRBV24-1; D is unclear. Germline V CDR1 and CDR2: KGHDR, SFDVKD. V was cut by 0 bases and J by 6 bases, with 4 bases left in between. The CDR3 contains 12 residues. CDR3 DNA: TGTGCCACCAGTGATTTGCTGTCTGAAGCTTTCTTT. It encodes CATSDLLSEAFF.

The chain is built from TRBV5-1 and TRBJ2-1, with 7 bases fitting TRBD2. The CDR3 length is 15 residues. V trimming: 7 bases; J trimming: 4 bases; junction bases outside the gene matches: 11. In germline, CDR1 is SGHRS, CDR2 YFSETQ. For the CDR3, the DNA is TGCGCCAGCCAATCCTTGGGGGGGGGATACAATGAGCAGTTCTTC. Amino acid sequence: CASQSLGGGYNEQFF.

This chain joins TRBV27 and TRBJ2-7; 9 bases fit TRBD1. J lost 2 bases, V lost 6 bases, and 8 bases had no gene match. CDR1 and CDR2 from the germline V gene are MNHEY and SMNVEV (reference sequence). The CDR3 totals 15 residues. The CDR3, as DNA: TGTGCCAGCAGCCCCAGACAGGGGGGGACCTACGAGCAGTACTTC. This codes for CASSPRQGGTYEQYF.

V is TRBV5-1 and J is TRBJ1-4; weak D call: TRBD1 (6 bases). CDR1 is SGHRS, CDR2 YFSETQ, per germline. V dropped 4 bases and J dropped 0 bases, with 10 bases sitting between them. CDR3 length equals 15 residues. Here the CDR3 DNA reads TGCGCCAGCAGCATAACAGGGACAACTAATGAAAAACTGTTTTTT. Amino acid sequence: CASSITGTTNEKLFF.

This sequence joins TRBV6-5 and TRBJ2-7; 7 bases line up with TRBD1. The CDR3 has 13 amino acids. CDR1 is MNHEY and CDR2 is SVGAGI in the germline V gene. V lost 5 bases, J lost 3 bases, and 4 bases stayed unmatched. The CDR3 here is CASSPRDSYEQYF. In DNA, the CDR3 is TGTGCCAGCAGTCCCCGGGACAGCTACGAGCAGTACTTC.

CDR3 residues: CASRLPGAGTGELFF. CDR3 nucleotide sequence: TGCGCCAGCAGGCTGCCGGGCGCGGGCACCGGGGAGCTGTTTTTT. This chain uses TRBV10-2 with TRBJ2-2, with D possibly matching TRBD2 (5 bases). The germline V gene has CDR1 WSHSY and CDR2 SAAADI. Trimming took off 6 bases at V and 4 bases at J, with 15 bases between the two ends. The CDR3 extends over 15 amino acids.

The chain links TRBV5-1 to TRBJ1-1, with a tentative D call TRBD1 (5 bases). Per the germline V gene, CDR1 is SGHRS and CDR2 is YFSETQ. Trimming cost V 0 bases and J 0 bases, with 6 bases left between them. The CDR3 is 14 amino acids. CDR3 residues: CASSLGGLNTEAFF. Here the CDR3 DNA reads TGCGCCAGCAGCTTGGGGGGCTTGAACACTGAAGCTTTCTTT.

CDR3 protein: CASSGTGVNIQYF. As DNA, the CDR3 is TGTGCCAGCAGCGGGACAGGGGTAAACATTCAGTACTTC. The V call is TRBV2, the J call TRBJ2-4, with 10 bases matching TRBD1. Germline V gene data show CDR1 as SNHLY and CDR2 as FYNNEI. The CDR3 spans 13 residues. Trimming took 6 bases from V and 6 from J; bases not matched to a gene: 2.

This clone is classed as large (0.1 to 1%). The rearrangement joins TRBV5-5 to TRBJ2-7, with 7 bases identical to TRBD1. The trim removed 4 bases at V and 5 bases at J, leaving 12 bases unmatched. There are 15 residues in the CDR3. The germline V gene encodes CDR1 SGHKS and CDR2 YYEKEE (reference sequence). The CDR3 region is CASSLRGQQSNEQYF. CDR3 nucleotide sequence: TGTGCCAGCAGCCTCCGGGGACAGCAGTCCAACGAGCAGTACTTC.

Written as DNA, the CDR3 is TGCGCCAGCAGCGAGGGACAGGGGGATATCTATGGCTACACCTTC. Protein product: CASSEGQGDIYGYTF. This sequence joins TRBV5-1 and TRBJ1-2; 11 nucleotides agree with TRBD1. V dropped 4 bases and J dropped 4; count of bases not matched to a gene: 6. The V gene's germline CDR1 is SGHRS and CDR2 YFSETQ. The CDR3 has 15 residues. Variable domain in full (rest from reference TRBV5-1 and TRBJ1-2): KAGVTQTPRYLIKTRGQQVTLSCSPISGHRSVSWYQQTPGQGLQFLFEYFSETQRNKGNFPGRFSGRQFSNSRSEMNVSTLELGDSALYLCASSEGQGDIYGYTFGSGTRLTVV.

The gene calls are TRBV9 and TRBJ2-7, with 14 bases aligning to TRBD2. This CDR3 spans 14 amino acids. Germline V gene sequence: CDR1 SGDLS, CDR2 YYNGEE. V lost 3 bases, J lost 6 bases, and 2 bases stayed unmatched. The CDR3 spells CASSEGLAGVEQYF. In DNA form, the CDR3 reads TGTGCCAGCAGCGAGGGACTAGCGGGAGTCGAGCAGTACTTC.

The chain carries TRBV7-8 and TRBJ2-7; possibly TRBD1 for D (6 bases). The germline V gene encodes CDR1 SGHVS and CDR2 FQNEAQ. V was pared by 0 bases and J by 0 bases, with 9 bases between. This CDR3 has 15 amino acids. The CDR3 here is CASSLAETGSYEQYF. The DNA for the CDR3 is TGTGCCAGCAGCTTAGCGGAGACAGGCTCCTACGAGCAGTACTTC.